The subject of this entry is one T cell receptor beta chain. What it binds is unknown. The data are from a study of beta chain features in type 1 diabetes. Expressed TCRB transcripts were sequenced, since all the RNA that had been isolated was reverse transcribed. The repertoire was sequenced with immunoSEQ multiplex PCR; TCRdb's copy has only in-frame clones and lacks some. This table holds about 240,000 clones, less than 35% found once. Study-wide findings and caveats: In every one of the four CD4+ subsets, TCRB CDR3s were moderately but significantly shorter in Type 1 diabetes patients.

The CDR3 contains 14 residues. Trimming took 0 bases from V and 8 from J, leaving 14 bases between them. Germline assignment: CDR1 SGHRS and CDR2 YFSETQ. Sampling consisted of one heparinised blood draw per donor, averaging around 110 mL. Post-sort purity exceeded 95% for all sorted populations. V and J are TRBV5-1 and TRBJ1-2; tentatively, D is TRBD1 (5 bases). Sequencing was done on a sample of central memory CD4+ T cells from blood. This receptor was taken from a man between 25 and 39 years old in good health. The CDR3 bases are TGCGCCAGCAGCTTGGAGGGCTGGGGCACCGGCTACACCTTC. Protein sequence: CASSLEGWGTGYTF.